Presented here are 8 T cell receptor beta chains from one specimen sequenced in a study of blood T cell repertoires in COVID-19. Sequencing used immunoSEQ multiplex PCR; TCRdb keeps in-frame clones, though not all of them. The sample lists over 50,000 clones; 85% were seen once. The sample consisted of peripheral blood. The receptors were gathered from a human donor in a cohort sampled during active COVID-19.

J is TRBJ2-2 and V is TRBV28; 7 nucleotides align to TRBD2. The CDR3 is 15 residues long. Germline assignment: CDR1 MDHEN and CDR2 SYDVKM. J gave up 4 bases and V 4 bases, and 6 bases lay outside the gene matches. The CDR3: CASSSPGTTTGELFF. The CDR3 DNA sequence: TGTGCCAGCAGTTCCCCTGGGACTACCACCGGGGAGCTGTTTTTT.

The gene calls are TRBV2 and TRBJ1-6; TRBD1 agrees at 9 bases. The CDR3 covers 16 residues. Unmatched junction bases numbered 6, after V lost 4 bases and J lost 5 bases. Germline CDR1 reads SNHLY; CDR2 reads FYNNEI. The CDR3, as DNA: TGTGCCAGCAGTGGGGTGACAGGGGGGGATAATTCACCCCTCCACTTT. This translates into CASSGVTGGDNSPLHF.

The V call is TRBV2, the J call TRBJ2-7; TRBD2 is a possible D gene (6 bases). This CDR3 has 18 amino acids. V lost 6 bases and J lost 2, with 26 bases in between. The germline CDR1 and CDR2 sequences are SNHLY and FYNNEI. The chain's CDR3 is CASRWGIPTRGVTYEQYF. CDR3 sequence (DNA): TGTGCCAGCAGATGGGGGATCCCGACGCGCGGGGTCACCTACGAGCAGTACTTC.

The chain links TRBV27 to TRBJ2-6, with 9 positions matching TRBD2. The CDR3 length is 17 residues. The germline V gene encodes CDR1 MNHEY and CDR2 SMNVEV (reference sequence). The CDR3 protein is CACGEREAVSGANVLTF. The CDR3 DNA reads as TGTGCTTGCGGGGAGCGGGAGGCCGTCTCTGGGGCCAACGTCCTGACTTTC.

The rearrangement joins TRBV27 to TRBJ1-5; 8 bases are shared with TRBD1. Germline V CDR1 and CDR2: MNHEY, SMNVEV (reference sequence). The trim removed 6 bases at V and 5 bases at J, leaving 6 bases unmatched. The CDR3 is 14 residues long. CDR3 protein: CASRPTGEYQPQHF. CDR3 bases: TGTGCCAGCAGGCCGACAGGGGAATATCAGCCCCAGCATTTT.

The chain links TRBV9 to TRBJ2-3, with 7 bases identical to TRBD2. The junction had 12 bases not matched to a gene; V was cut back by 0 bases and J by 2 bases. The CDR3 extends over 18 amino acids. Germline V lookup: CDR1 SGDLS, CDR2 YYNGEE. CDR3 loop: CASSVAPISGPNTDTQYF. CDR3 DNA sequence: TGTGCCAGCAGCGTAGCACCGATTAGCGGGCCCAACACAGATACGCAGTATTTT.

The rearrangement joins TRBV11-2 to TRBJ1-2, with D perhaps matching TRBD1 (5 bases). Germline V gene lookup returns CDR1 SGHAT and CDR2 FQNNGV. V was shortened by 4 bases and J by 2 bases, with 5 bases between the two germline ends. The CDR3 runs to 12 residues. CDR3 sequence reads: CASSSGNYGYTF. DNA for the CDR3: TGTGCCAGCAGCTCAGGGAACTATGGCTACACCTTC.

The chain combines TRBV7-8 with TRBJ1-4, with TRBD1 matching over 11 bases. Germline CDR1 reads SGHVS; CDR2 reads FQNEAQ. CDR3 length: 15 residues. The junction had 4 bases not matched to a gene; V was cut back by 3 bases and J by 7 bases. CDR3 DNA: TGTGCCAGCAGCTTGGGGGGACAGGGGGTTGAAAAACTGTTTTTT. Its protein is CASSLGGQGVEKLFF.